This T cell receptor (beta chain) was profiled in a study of cytomegalovirus exposure and HLA in healthy donors (dated by TCRdb to about 2017). Regarding the study in general: An earlier analysis of approximately 640 of the donors reported approximately 290 Gb of sequence data and 117 million unique TCR beta sequences from 150 million to 200 million T cells. A later genetic analysis used genome-wide SNP genotypes for about 55% of the 666 donors, treating that subset as a discovery cohort. Rather than drawing on any new phenotypic data, the later analysis identified candidate immune exposures from TCR beta sequences and the way those sequences occurred across donors. Using immunosequencing, the study profiled T cell repertoires from around 680 subjects and related those repertoires to cytomegalovirus serostatus. A separate validation cohort of approximately 120 different subjects was used in addition to the 666-subject first cohort. Approximately 300 gigabases of sequencing data and around 85 million unique TCR sequences made up an early release that covered about 640 HLA-typed donors. Both class I and class II loci were covered by HLA typing, at four-digit resolution. Donor age, sex, ethnicity and CMV serostatus were compiled together with the repertoire data. Among approximately 370 genotyped donors of the cohort, an average of roughly 230,000 unique TCR beta nucleotide sequences was sequenced per donor, of which 15% to 20% were non-productive. Every repertoire in the discovery cohort had been generated on one and the same sequencing platform. Of the 300 to 450 genotyped donors, less than 90% were placed in the genetic ancestry cluster associated with self-reported Caucasian donors. A later analysis re-analyzed previously published TCR beta repertoires from 660 or so donors and added high-resolution HLA genotyping to study TCR occurrence patterns. To decide whether each TCR beta V gene segment behaved as functional or pseudogenic, an earlier analysis of 587 of the donors relied on high-throughput TCR beta sequencing. A handful of DR-DQ haplotypes were handled as single units for association and clustering because linkage in the cohort was strong. The study aimed to test whether signatures of past pathogen exposure could be identified by cataloging public T cell receptors. The number of donors typed differed by locus, with roughly 620-640 for A, B, C, DRB1 and DQB1, about 500 for DQA1, 606 for DPA1, and roughly 450 for DPB1. To predict cytomegalovirus infection status, the study combined high-throughput TCR immunosequencing, statistical association of individual TCRs with disease status, and machine learning.

The cohort was made up of 666 healthy bone marrow donors. All cohort members were sampled while nominally healthy, although unrecorded immune exposures were likely present. CMV serostatus was positive for more than 250 and negative for about half of the roughly 700 cohort members, and was not recorded for this donor. A peripheral blood sample was provided by each donor, and peripheral blood mononuclear cells were used for TCR beta sequencing. Genomic DNA extraction from the blood cell samples was performed with the Qiagen DNeasy Blood Extraction Kit. CDR1 and CDR2, per the germline V gene (reference sequence), are SEHNR and FQNEAQ. Its CDR3 holds 14 amino acids, cysteine through phenylalanine. The only DNA kept is the CDR3, 42 bases in frame from the first base. V is pared back by 5 bases and J by 9 bases, with 14 bases lying between the germline termini. Broad study findings and their caveats: In a later genetic analysis, fewer N-insertions in productive TCRs were reported among donors in an Asian-associated ancestry cluster than the roughly 700-donor mean. In an earlier analysis of about 600 of the donors, most TCR beta V segments appeared in productive rearrangements about 87% or about 30% of the time, broadly matching IMGT annotations. According to a later analysis, TCR association rates differed among HLA loci, with DRB1 alleles showing the most associated TCRs and HLA-C alleles showing the fewest. Several of the top co-occurrence clusters appeared to be linked to parvovirus B19, influenza, CMV and Epstein-Barr virus, according to a later analysis. Roughly uniform sequencing depth across donors was assumed in presence/absence analyses, although this assumption may not hold. When HLA alleles, especially DR and DQ, strongly co-occurred, TCR associations were difficult to assign to individual alleles. Only TCR beta chains were sequenced in this cohort, and the absence of alpha or paired-chain data limited detectable features. Correlated functional status among segregating V segments might reflect linkage disequilibrium, but an unknown experimental factor could not be ruled out. The classifier was reported to diagnose cytomegalovirus status with high specificity and sensitivity in both the original cohort and the validation cohort. A cluster of highly shared sequence variants was judged likely to be a technical artifact of the sequencing pipeline. Because counts were too low, some 17 rarely observed V segments, including chromosome 9 orphons, were left out of the earlier analysis of a few hundred of the donors. For the cohort, immune exposure information was limited to CMV serostatus. Compared with equally common non-associated chains, HLA-associated TCR beta chains in a later analysis were more clonally expanded and had lower generation probabilities. Most CMV-associated TCR beta chains appeared to be HLA-restricted in a later analysis, and the HLA associations seemed to be driven largely by CMV exposure. A further reported finding was that TCR beta sequences accurately predicted the HLA-A and HLA-B alleles for most subjects in the first cohort. In a later genetic analysis, a missense DCLRE1C variant was associated with V-gene and J-gene trimming of TCR beta chains, and the association was replicated in an independent cohort. Some IMGT-functional V segments, including TRBV6-2 and TRBV6-3, could not be distinguished by the 87-base-pair reads and were therefore excluded. The study gave a list of more than 150 TCR beta chains associated with cytomegalovirus. At a false discovery rate of 0.05, a later analysis linked around 17,000 TCR beta sequences to specific HLA alleles. Across donors, most TCR sequences were observed very rarely, whereas some public TCRs were present in many individuals. In vitro tests confirmed that a few of the cytomegalovirus-associated TCR beta chains recognize cytomegalovirus antigens. The authors suggested that the approach could potentially be generalized to other disease states and immunological phenotypes. Because HLA typing was missing for some donors at each locus, association tests included only the typed subset.

This clone was counted between two and nine times. The specificity of this receptor is unknown. Base qualities are not provided; no much larger clone lies one nucleotide away. Library prep was done by the immunoSEQ multiplex PCR assay. A mixture of 60 forward primers for TCR Vbeta segments and 13 reverse primers for TCR Jbeta segments was used in the multiplex PCR. The CDR3 region of rearranged TCR beta genes was amplified from genomic DNA with a multiplex PCR assay. On the Illumina HiSeq System, the amplified TCR beta libraries were sequenced as 87-base-pair reads. Under the source paper's analysis protocol: A later analysis tallied around 87 million unique TCR beta chains across the approximately 670 repertoires, and 10 million to 11 million of those chains were shared by two or more donors. A nearest-neighbor algorithm error-corrected the raw reads and collapsed the reads into unique sequences, merging closely related sequences to remove PCR and sequencing errors. Alignment of CDR3 sequences to IMGT reference sequences was used to assign V, D and J gene segments. For a sequence to be retained, a match of at least six nucleotides to both a V gene segment and a J gene segment was required. A rearrangement was called productive if the CDR3 had no stop codons and remained in frame with V and J, and every other rearrangement was called non-productive. CDR3 was defined by IMGT convention, running from the second conserved V-encoded cysteine to the conserved J-encoded phenylalanine. Sequences without an unambiguous match to a single V gene segment were excluded from the earlier analysis of 450 to 650 of the donors. An earlier analysis of approximately 590 of the donors classified V segments as functional when productive rearrangements were above 56.7% and as segregating when the standard deviation between donors was above 5%. A statistical classification framework was developed to diagnose cytomegalovirus status using the catalog of TCR beta chain sequences. V and J gene assignment, in a later analysis, came from comparing TCR nucleotide sequences with IMGT/GENE-DB human TR gene sequences. The TCRdist pipeline was used in a later analysis to assign CDR3 sequences and most-parsimonious VDJ recombination scenarios. A later analysis defined each TCR beta chain by its CDR3 amino acid sequence plus V-gene family, and excluded reads lacking a unique V-gene family. A later analysis removed several hundred highly shared, low-generation-probability nucleotide sequences to deal with suspected cross-contamination and a sequencing artifact. For each public chain, a later analysis derived a clonal expansion index from normalized ranks of inferred template counts within each repertoire. In a later analysis, generation probabilities were computed using a VDJ recombination model fitted to out-of-frame rearrangements, and the results were checked against IGoR. Hypergeometric tests were used in a later analysis to score TCR-TCR, TCR-HLA and TCR-CMV co-occurrence, with a repertoire-size bias correction applied to the TCR pairs. In a later analysis, false discovery rates were estimated by permuting HLA or CMV assignments 20 times. In a later analysis, co-occurring TCRs were grouped using DBSCAN, with TCRdist sequence similarity added in when clustering inside HLA-allele-positive subsets. Co-occurrence clustering excluded repertoires with fewer than 30,000 or more than 120,000 public chains, plus five with anomalous nucleotide sharing. Imported from immuneACCESS, the table was reduced by TCRdb to in-frame sequences with V and J called. These copies leave out some clones; in studies compared against another copy, an unresolved V gene accounts for under half, and the cause of the remainder is not known. The V and J calls and clone size come from that table; D and trimming were worked out from the DNA. Recorded for this sample are around 130,000 clones; about 73% of them occurred a single time. The ten largest make up approximately 2.9% of the sample.

Sequenced sample: PBMCs. The clonotype was recovered from a human donor in good health. The rearrangement combines TRBV7-9 with TRBJ1-6; the D gene is perhaps TRBD1, on 6 matching bases. The CDR3 here reads CASSTVQGISPLHF. The bases are TGTGCCAGCAGCACGGTACAGGGTATTTCACCCCTCCACTTT.